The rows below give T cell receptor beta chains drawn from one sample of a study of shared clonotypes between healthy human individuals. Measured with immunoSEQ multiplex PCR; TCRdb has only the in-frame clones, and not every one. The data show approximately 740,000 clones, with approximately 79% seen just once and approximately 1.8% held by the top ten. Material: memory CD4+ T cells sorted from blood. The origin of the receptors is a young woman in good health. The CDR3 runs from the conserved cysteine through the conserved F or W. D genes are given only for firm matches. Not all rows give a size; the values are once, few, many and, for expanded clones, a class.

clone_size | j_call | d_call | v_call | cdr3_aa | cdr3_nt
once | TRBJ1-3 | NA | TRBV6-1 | CASSVLTGAGNTIYF | TGTGCCAGCAGTGTACTCACGGGAGCGGGAAACACCATATATTTT
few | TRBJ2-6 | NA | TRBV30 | CAWRRVSGANVLTF | TGTGCCTGGAGACGGGTCTCTGGGGCCAACGTCCTGACTTTC
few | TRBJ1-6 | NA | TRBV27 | CASRREGGAPLHF | TGTGCCAGCAGGCGAGAGGGGGGCGCGCCCCTCCACTTT
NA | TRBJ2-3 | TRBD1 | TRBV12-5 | CASGPGQGFLDTQYF | TGTGCTAGTGGTCCGGGACAGGGGTTTTTAGATACGCAGTATTTT
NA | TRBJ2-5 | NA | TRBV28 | CASSYRTAQETQYF | TGTGCCAGCAGTTACCGGACAGCTCAAGAGACCCAGTACTTC
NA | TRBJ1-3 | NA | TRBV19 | CASSSNRQTGNTIYF | TGTGCCAGTAGCTCTAACAGGCAAACTGGAAACACCATATATTTT
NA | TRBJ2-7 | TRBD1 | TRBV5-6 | CASSGTDRALVEQYF | TGTGCCAGCAGCGGAACGGACAGGGCGCTCGTCGAGCAGTACTTC
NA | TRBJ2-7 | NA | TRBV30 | CAWSLGGAYEQYF | TGTGCCTGGAGTCTTGGTGGTGCCTACGAGCAGTACTTC
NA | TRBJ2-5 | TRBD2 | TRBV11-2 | CASSSGGVRETQYF | TGTGCCAGCAGCTCCGGGGGGGTGAGAGAGACCCAGTACTTC
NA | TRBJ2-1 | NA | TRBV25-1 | CASTQYNEQFF | TGTGCCAGCACCCAATACAATGAGCAGTTCTTC
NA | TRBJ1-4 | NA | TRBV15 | CATSRGGTAETNEKLFF | TGTGCCACCAGCAGAGGGGGGACCGCCGAGACTAATGAAAAACTGTTTTTT
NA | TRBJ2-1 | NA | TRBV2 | CASGIKRADNEQFF | TGTGCCAGCGGCATAAAGCGGGCGGACAATGAGCAGTTCTTC
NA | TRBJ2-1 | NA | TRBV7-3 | CASSSNYNEQFF | TGTGCCAGCAGCTCCAACTACAATGAGCAGTTCTTC
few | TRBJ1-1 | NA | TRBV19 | CASSMNGYKNTEAFF | TGTGCCAGTAGTATGAACGGGTACAAAAACACTGAAGCTTTCTTT
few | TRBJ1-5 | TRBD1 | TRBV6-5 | CASSYSGRGNQPQHF | TGTGCCAGCAGTTACTCGGGCAGGGGGAATCAGCCCCAGCATTTT
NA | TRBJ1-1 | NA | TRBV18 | CASSRPGENTEAFF | TGTGCCAGCTCACGTCCAGGAGAAAACACTGAAGCTTTCTTT
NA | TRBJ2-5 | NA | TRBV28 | CASSFPINRRTETQYF | TGTGCCAGCAGTTTCCCAATTAACAGGAGAACAGAGACCCAGTACTTC
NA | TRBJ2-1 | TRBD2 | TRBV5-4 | CASSLEIPSGDEQFF | TGTGCCAGCAGCTTGGAGATTCCTAGCGGTGATGAGCAGTTCTTC
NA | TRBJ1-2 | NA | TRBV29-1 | CSVEDRGSYGYTF | TGCAGCGTTGAAGATCGGGGGTCCTATGGCTACACCTTC
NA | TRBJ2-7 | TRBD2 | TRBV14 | CASSLAGRYEQYF | TGTGCCAGCAGTCTAGCGGGACGATACGAGCAGTACTTC
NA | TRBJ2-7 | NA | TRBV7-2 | CASSEGSAGSYEQYF | TGTGCCAGCAGCGAAGGGTCGGCCGGGAGCTACGAGCAGTACTTC
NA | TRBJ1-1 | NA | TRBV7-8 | CASSRGRGPTEAFF | TGTGCCAGCAGCCGGGGACGGGGGCCCACTGAAGCTTTCTTT
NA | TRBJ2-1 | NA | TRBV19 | CASSFTSGTGRKGGVVDEQFF | TGTGCCAGTAGTTTTACTTCCGGGACAGGCCGCAAGGGGGGGGTTGTCGATGAGCAGTTCTTC
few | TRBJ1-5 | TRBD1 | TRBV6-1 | CACRDRAREHQPQHF | TGTGCCTGCCGGGACAGGGCCCGTGAGCATCAGCCCCAGCATTTT
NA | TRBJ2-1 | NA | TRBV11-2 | CASSYQGFDNEQFF | TGTGCCAGCAGTTATCAGGGGTTCGACAATGAGCAGTTCTTC
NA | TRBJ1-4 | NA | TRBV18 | CASSQPTNEKLFF | TGTGCCAGCTCACAACCAACTAATGAAAAACTGTTTTTT
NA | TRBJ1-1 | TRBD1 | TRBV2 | CASSFRDRNTEAFF | TGTGCCAGCAGTTTCCGGGACAGGAACACTGAAGCTTTCTTT
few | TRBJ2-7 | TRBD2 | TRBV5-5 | CASSLDPTSDYEQYF | TGTGCCAGCAGCTTGGACCCGACTAGCGACTACGAGCAGTACTTC
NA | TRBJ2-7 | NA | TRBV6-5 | CASSYSATLTYEQYF | TGTGCCAGCAGTTACTCAGCGACCCTTACCTACGAGCAGTACTTC
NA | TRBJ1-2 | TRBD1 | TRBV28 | CASSPGQGVYGYTF | TGTGCCAGCAGTCCGGGACAGGGGGTCTATGGCTACACCTTC
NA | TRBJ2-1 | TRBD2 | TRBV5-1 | CASSTSPSSGSFAYNEQFF | TGCGCCAGCAGCACAAGCCCGTCTAGCGGGAGTTTCGCCTACAATGAGCAGTTCTTC
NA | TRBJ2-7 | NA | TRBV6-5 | CASSSTRGQYEQYF | TGTGCCAGCAGTTCTACCCGGGGCCAGTACGAGCAGTACTTC
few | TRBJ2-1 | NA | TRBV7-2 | CASSPGLLNEQFF | TGTGCCAGCAGCCCGGGACTTCTAAATGAGCAGTTCTTC
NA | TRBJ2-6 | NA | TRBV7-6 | CASSPRSSGANVLTF | TGTGCCAGCAGCCCACGGAGCTCTGGGGCCAACGTCCTGACTTTC
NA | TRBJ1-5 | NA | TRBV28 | CASKLRDGSPLPSNQPQHF | TGTGCCAGCAAGTTGAGGGACGGGTCCCCCCTGCCCAGCAATCAGCCCCAGCATTTT
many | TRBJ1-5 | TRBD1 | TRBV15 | CATSSDRGVSNQPQHF | TGTGCCACCAGCAGTGACAGGGGCGTAAGCAATCAGCCCCAGCATTTT
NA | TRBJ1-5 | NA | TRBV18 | CASSPSGQPQHF | TGTGCCAGCTCCCCGTCGGGTCAGCCCCAGCATTTT
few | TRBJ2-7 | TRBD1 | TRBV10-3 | CATRRDSPYEQYF | TGTGCCACCAGACGGGACAGTCCCTACGAGCAGTACTTC
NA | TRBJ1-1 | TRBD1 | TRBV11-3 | CASSSGQNEAFF | TGTGCCAGCAGCTCGGGACAGAATGAAGCTTTCTTT
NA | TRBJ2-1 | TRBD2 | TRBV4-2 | CASSQVGSSGRQGVF | TGTGCCAGCAGCCAAGTTGGGTCTAGCGGGAGGCAGGGAGTCTTC
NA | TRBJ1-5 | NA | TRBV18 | CASSPPGVRQPQHF | TGTGCCAGCTCACCACCGGGGGTGAGGCAGCCCCAGCATTTT
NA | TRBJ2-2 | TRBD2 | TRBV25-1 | CASSALAGTGFGELFF | TGTGCCAGCAGTGCACTAGCGGGGACCGGGTTCGGGGAGCTGTTTTTT
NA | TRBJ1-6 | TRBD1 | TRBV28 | CASKGTGNSPLHF | TGTGCCAGCAAGGGGACAGGGAATTCACCCCTCCACTTT
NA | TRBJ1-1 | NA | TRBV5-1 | CASSEGTENTEAFF | TGCGCCAGCAGCGAGGGGACGGAGAACACTGAAGCTTTCTTT
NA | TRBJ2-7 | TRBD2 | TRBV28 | CASIRSGAYEQYF | TGTGCCAGCATAAGGAGCGGGGCCTACGAGCAGTACTTC
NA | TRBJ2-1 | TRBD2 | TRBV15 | CATSGWGGPQFF | TGTGCCACCAGCGGCTGGGGAGGGCCCCAGTTCTTC
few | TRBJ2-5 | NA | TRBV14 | CASSRGDAETQYF | TGTGCCAGCAGCCGGGGAGATGCAGAGACCCAGTACTTC
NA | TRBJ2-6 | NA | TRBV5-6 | CASSQTHSGANVLTF | TGTGCCAGCAGTCAGACACATTCTGGGGCCAACGTCCTGACTTTC
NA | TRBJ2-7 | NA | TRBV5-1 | CASQSPSTPYEQYF | TGCGCCAGCCAAAGTCCGTCGACTCCCTACGAGCAGTACTTC
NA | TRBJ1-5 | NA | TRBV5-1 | CASSLVGLQPQHF | TGCGCCAGCAGCTTGGTAGGGTTACAGCCCCAGCATTTT
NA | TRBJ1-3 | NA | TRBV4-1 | CASSQAPTIQIEGNTIYF | TGCGCCAGCAGCCAAGCCCCAACTATTCAAATAGAGGGAAACACCATATATTTT
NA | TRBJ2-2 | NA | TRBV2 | CASTGDLGGELFF | TGTGCCAGCACAGGGGATCTGGGCGGGGAGCTGTTTTTT
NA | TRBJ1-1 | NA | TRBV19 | CASSPPRSNTEAFF | TGTGCCAGTAGTCCCCCTCGATCGAACACTGAAGCTTTCTTT
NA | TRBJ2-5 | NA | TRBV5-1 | CASRRTIAETQYF | TGCGCCAGCAGGAGAACTATCGCGGAGACCCAGTACTTC